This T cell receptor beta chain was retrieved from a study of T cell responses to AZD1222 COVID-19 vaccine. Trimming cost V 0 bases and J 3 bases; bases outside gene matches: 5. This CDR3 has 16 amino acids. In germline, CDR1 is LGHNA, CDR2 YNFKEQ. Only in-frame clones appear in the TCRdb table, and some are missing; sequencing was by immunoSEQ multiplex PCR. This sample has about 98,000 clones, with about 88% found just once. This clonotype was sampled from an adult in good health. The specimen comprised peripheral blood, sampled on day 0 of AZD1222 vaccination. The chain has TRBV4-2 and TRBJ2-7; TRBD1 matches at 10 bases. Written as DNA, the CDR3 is TGTGCCAGCAGCCAAGAAGGGCGGACAGGGGGCTACGAGCAGTACTTC. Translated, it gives CASSQEGRTGGYEQYF.